The source of this TCR beta chain is a study of blood T cell repertoires in COVID-19. About the research overall: Donors in the United States, Italy and Spain gave samples during acute or convalescent COVID-19. PBMCs, B-cell-depleted T cells, or T cells provided the cDNA or gDNA that made up the material.

Participants' reported clinical history set cohort assignment. Resolution of symptoms, clearance, or two negative PCRs was present in recovered Cohort 3 donors. Data came from immunoSEQ multiplex PCR; TCRdb stores just in-frame clones and leaves some out. This table holds around 200,000 clones, less than 90% found once. The sample consisted of PBMCs or T cells enriched from blood (not recorded which). This clonotype originated in a woman younger than 45 who had recovered from COVID-19.

CDR3: CASSLEHTNEKLFF. The DNA for the CDR3 is TGTGCCAGCAGCCTGGAGCATACTAATGAAAAACTGTTTTTT. The chain recombines TRBV13 with TRBJ1-4; D call uncertain. The ends were cut back, 5 bases at V and 2 bases at J, with 9 bases in the middle. The CDR3 has 14 amino acids. CDR1 PRHDT and CDR2 FYEKMQ come from the germline V gene (reference sequence).